Listed here is a single T cell receptor beta chain. This specimen comes from a study of spatial heterogeneity in lung cancer. Time point indicated: sample taken at primary tumor resection. Frozen PBMC, nontumor lung or tumor provided whole RNA, which was sequenced unsorted. V gave up 0 bases and J gave up 4 bases, with 0 bases separating them. The CDR3 sequence is 11 residues long. Germline loops: CDR1 LGHDT, CDR2 YNNKEL (reference sequence). A unique molecular identifier was carried by every single TCR cDNA molecule. Using its own MiXCR run on the 5' RACE reads, TCRdb lists one record per CDR3 protein. The table shows more than 65,000 distinct CDR3 sequences, with 10% to 15% occurring only once.

This receptor was identified in a male donor with early-stage non-small cell lung cancer. This chain links TRBV3-1 with TRBJ1-2; D is unresolved. Sequences were derived from PBMCs, sampled at surgery. CDR3 DNA: TGTGCCAGCAGCCAAGACTATGGCTACACCTTC. This translates into CASSQDYGYTF.